This T cell receptor (beta chain) comes out of a study of tumor-infiltrating lymphocytes in localized non-small cell lung cancer. Using immunoSEQ multiplex PCR, the repertoire was profiled, and TCRdb retains in-frame clones only, with some absent. In the table there are roughly 11,000 clones, 65% to 85% of which are singletons. The source material was lung tumor tissue. The source is a human donor with non-small cell lung cancer.

CDR3 residues: CATSRDRAATYEQYF. Here the CDR3 DNA reads TGTGCCACCAGCAGAGATAGAGCGGCAACCTACGAGCAGTACTTC. The rearrangement links TRBV15 to TRBJ2-7; weak D call: TRBD2 (5 bases). Trimming stripped 0 bases from V and 2 bases from J, with 11 bases between. CDR1 LNHNV and CDR2 YYDKDF come from the germline V gene (reference sequence). This CDR3 is built from 15 residues.